Listed below are T cell receptor beta chains from one sample, sequenced in a study of spatial heterogeneity in lung cancer. TCRdb re-derived calls from the 5' RACE reads in MiXCR, one entry per CDR3 protein. Of 25,000 to 30,000 distinct CDR3 sequences in the sample, approximately 8.4% are singletons; the top ten hold around 36%. Specimen: PBMCs, collected at surgery. The receptors shown here come from a female donor with early-stage non-small cell lung cancer. Each CDR3 is given with its conserved first and last residue. Each record gives: CDR3 protein, CDR3 DNA, J gene, clone size, D gene, V gene. A D gene is named only where the DNA matches it firmly. Size is omitted from some rows. Given values are once, few, many or a class for expanded clones.

CAISEPPNQPQHF | TGTGCCATCAGTGAACCCCCCAATCAGCCCCAGCATTTT | TRBJ1-5 | many | - | TRBV10-3
CANSSFKGLYQPQHF | TGTGCCAACAGTTCCTTCAAGGGGCTATATCAGCCCCAGCATTTT | TRBJ1-5 | - | - | TRBV28
CASSPGVTGIDYGYTF | TGTGCCAGCAGTCCTGGTGTGACAGGGATCGACTATGGCTACACCTTC | TRBJ1-2 | few | TRBD1 | TRBV27
CASSEALNRGEQFF | TGTGCCAGCAGTGAAGCGCTAAACCGGGGCGAGCAGTTCTTC | TRBJ2-1 | - | - | TRBV6-1
CASSNSGMETDTQYF | TGTGCCAGCAGTAATAGCGGGATGGAAACAGATACGCAGTATTTT | TRBJ2-3 | many | TRBD2 | TRBV28
CASSLGLRTDTQYF | TGTGCCAGCAGCTTAGGGCTCCGCACAGATACGCAGTATTTT | TRBJ2-3 | - | - | TRBV7-3
CASSGTSGSWAETQYF | TGTGCCAGCAGCGGGACTAGCGGGAGTTGGGCAGAGACCCAGTACTTC | TRBJ2-5 | many | TRBD2 | TRBV25-1
CASSVEVNRVTEAFF | TGTGCCAGCAGCGTAGAAGTGAACAGGGTCACTGAAGCTTTCTTT | TRBJ1-1 | few | - | TRBV9
CASSYSTRSGNTIYF | TGTGCCAGCAGTTACTCGACCCGCTCTGGAAACACCATATATTTT | TRBJ1-3 | many | - | TRBV6-2/TRBV6-3
CANSQNRLFYTF | TGTGCCAACAGCCAGAATCGGCTTTTCTACACCTTC | TRBJ1-2 | - | - | TRBV3-1
CASRTNGGNIQYF | TGTGCCAGCAGGACAAACGGGGGAAACATTCAGTACTTC | TRBJ2-4 | many | - | TRBV27
CASSLTQGASGYTF | TGTGCCAGCAGCTTAACACAGGGGGCGTCCGGCTACACCTTC | TRBJ1-2 | many | TRBD1 | TRBV7-2
CASSSGPGTSGRASYNEQFF | TGTGCCAGCAGCTCTGGTCCCGGGACTAGCGGGAGGGCCTCCTACAATGAGCAGTTCTTC | TRBJ2-1 | many | TRBD2 | TRBV7-9
CASSKTSGRALLETQYF | TGTGCCAGCAGCAAAACTAGCGGGAGGGCCCTTTTAGAGACCCAGTACTTC | TRBJ2-5 | - | TRBD2 | TRBV7-6
CASSTGIQNIQYF | TGTGCCAGCAGCACAGGGATTCAAAACATTCAGTACTTC | TRBJ2-4 | - | - | TRBV12-3/TRBV12-4
CASSYGEVATGELFF | TGTGCCAGCAGTTACGGGGAAGTAGCAACCGGGGAGCTGTTTTTT | TRBJ2-2 | large | - | TRBV6-2/TRBV6-3